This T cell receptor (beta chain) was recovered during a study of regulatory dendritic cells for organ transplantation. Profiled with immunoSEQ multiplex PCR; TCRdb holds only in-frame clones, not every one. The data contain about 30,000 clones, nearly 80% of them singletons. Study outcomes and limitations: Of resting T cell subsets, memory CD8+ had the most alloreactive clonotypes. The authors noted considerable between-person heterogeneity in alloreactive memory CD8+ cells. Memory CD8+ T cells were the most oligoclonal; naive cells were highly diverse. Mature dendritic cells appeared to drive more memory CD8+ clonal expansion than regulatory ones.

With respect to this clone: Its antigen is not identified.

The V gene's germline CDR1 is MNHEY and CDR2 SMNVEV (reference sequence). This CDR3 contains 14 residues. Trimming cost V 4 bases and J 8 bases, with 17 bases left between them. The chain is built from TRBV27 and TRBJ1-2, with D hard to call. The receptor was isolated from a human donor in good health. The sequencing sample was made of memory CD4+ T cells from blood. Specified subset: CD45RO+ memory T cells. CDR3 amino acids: CASSSRFEASGYTF. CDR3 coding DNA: TGTGCCAGCAGTTCCCGCTTCGAGGCAAGCGGCTACACCTTC.